This entry lists 18 T cell receptor beta chains sequenced from one sample in a study of cytotoxic CD8 clonotypes in ibrutinib-treated CLL. Profiled with immunoSEQ multiplex PCR; TCRdb holds only in-frame clones, not every one. The data contain approximately 91,000 clones, roughly 83% of them singletons. The starting material was PBMCs, obtained after 12 months of ibrutinib treatment. The receptor set was obtained from a human donor with chronic lymphocytic leukemia.

V usage is TRBV7-2 and J usage is TRBJ2-2; D not certain. CDR1 is SGHTA and CDR2 is FQGNSA in the germline V gene. The V gene lost 7 bases and the J gene lost 1 base, with 10 bases spanning the gap. The CDR3 extends over 14 amino acids. The CDR3 nucleotides read TGTGCCAGCACCAAGGACGGGAACACCGGGGAGCTGTTTTTT. Protein product: CASTKDGNTGELFF.

The V and J genes are TRBV7-3 and TRBJ1-2, with unresolved D. The CDR3 has 13 amino acids. Germline V CDR1 and CDR2: SGHTA, FQGTGA. V gave up 4 bases and J gave up 8 bases, with 14 bases separating them. The CDR3 sequence: CASSSADGSGYTF. Here the CDR3 DNA reads TGTGCCAGCAGCTCCGCGGACGGATCCGGCTACACCTTC.

The chain joins TRBV7-3 to TRBJ1-2; no clear D gene. V was pared by 2 bases and J by 0 bases, with 4 bases between. This CDR3 spans 13 amino acids. Germline values: CDR1 SGHTA, CDR2 FQGTGA. CDR3 amino acids: CASSLAANYGYTF. The CDR3 DNA is TGTGCCAGCAGCTTAGCAGCTAACTATGGCTACACCTTC.

This chain connects TRBV7-9 to TRBJ1-2; D ambiguous. Germline V gives CDR1 SEHNR, CDR2 FQNEAQ (reference sequence). The CDR3 sequence is 13 residues long. Trimming stripped 1 base from V and 4 bases from J, with 7 bases between. CDR3 loop: CASSLGGSYGYTF. The CDR3 nucleotides read TGTGCCAGCAGCTTAGGCGGGAGCTATGGCTACACCTTC.

The rearrangement uses TRBV2 and TRBJ2-7, with 7 nucleotides matching TRBD1. The CDR3 contains 12 residues. The trim removed 2 bases at V and 12 bases at J, leaving 7 bases unmatched. Germline V gene sequence: CDR1 SNHLY, CDR2 FYNNEI. In nucleotides, the CDR3 is TGTGCCAGCAGTGAATGGGTCCAGGGGGTGTACTTC. Its protein is CASSEWVQGVYF. Filled out from reference TRBV2 and TRBJ2-7, the complete variable domain reads EPEVTQTPSHQVTQMGQEVILRCVPISNHLYFYWYRQILGQKVEFLVSFYNNEISEKSEIFDDQFSVERPDGSNFTLKIRSTKLEDSAMYFCASSEWVQGVYFGPGTRLTVT.

The rearrangement joins TRBV9 to TRBJ2-3, with 12 bases lining up with TRBD2. V was clipped by 0 bases and J by 3 bases; unmatched bases: 5. This CDR3 has 17 residues. Germline V gene data show CDR1 as SGDLS and CDR2 as YYNGEE. In nucleotides, the CDR3 is TGTGCCAGCAGCGTAGCTTTTGGACTAGCGGGAACAGATACGCAGTATTTT. Protein product: CASSVAFGLAGTDTQYF.

This sequence joins TRBV10-3 and TRBJ2-7, with unresolved D. Germline loops: CDR1 ENHRY, CDR2 SYGVKD. The CDR3 totals 11 residues. The germline V and J ends were trimmed by 3 bases and 3 bases, with 3 bases remaining between them. The CDR3 DNA reads as TGTGCCATCAGTGACGGCTACGAGCAGTACTTC. Translating gives CAISDGYEQYF.

The V call is TRBV29-1, the J call TRBJ2-5, with D tentatively TRBD2 (6 bases). The germline gives CDR1 SQVTM, CDR2 ANQGSEA. Trimming shortened V by 7 bases and J by 7 bases, and 22 bases separated the two germline ends. The CDR3 has 14 amino acids. The CDR3 DNA sequence: TGCAGCGCCAGACGGGACTCCCCCAGTGGGACCCAGTACTTC. Protein product: CSARRDSPSGTQYF.

The CDR3 bases are TGTGCCAGCAGCTTGTGGGTAGGGGACTATGGCTACACCTTC. Protein sequence: CASSLWVGDYGYTF. The chain carries TRBV5-5 and TRBJ1-2; TRBD1 might be the D (5 bases). The length of the CDR3 is 14 residues. CDR1 and CDR2 from the germline V gene are SGHKS and YYEKEE (reference sequence). Trimming removed 1 base from V and 3 bases from J, with 10 bases in between.

This clone was counted a few times. This rearrangement joins TRBV4-2 to TRBJ2-7; no definite D call. This CDR3 comprises 14 residues. The germline V gene encodes CDR1 LGHNA and CDR2 YNFKEQ. V lost 3 bases and J 5 bases, leaving 14 bases between the germline ends. The CDR3 nucleotides are TGTGCCAGCAGCCAGACCGTTGGGAACCACGAGCAGTACTTC. It specifies CASSQTVGNHEQYF.

A note on this clone: Germline and junction disagree at one end, which may indicate a read error. The gene calls are TRBV16 and TRBJ2-4; possible D gene TRBD1, 6 bases. CDR1 and CDR2 (germline): KGHSY, FQNENV. The CDR3 has 13 residues. This CDR3 reads CASSPQTQGPEHF. The DNA for the CDR3 is TGTGCCAGCAGCCCCCAGACCCAGGGGCCGGAGCACTTC.

The table lists this clone with a few counts. This chain connects TRBV5-6 to TRBJ2-3, with 10 bases identical to TRBD2. The germline V gene encodes CDR1 SGHDT and CDR2 YYEEEE. The CDR3 has 16 amino acids. The ends lost 0 bases at V and 2 bases at J; junction bases unmatched: 3. This CDR3 is CASSLALAGATDTQYF. The CDR3 bases are TGTGCCAGCAGCTTGGCCCTAGCGGGGGCCACAGATACGCAGTATTTT.

This rearrangement joins TRBV2 to TRBJ2-1, with 7 bases identical to TRBD2. Germline-derived CDR1 and CDR2 are SNHLY and FYNNEI. With 1 base clipped from V and 6 bases from J, the junction kept 9 bases outside the gene matches. The CDR3 contains 16 residues. DNA for the CDR3: TGTGCCAGCAGTGAAGGGGCTAGCGGAGGAGGCAATGAGCAGTTCTTC. This encodes CASSEGASGGGNEQFF.

The chain is built from TRBV19 and TRBJ2-1; D unresolved. CDR1 and CDR2 (germline): LNHDA, SQIVND (reference sequence). The CDR3 covers 13 residues. Trimming took 4 bases from V and 2 from J, leaving 6 bases between them. Written as DNA, the CDR3 is TGTGCCAGTAGTAGGGATACCTACAATGAGCAGTTCTTC. Translation gives CASSRDTYNEQFF.

The chain joins TRBV12-1 to TRBJ2-3; TRBD2 was called by the table and not checked on the DNA. TRBV12-1 corresponds to a pseudogene. The CDR3 covers 16 residues. The CDR3 DNA reads as TGTGCCAGCAGCTGGATAGCGGGGGTATGGACAGATACGCAGTATTTT. Residues: CASSWIAGVWTDTQYF.

J is TRBJ2-3 and V is TRBV6-5; D possibly corresponds to TRBD2 (7 bases). V shed 8 bases and J shed 1 base, with 10 bases lying between them. CDR1 and CDR2 (germline): MNHEY, SVGAGI. This CDR3 has 13 amino acids. The CDR3 sequence: CASRGAGTDTQYF. The DNA of the CDR3 is TGTGCCAGCCGGGGGGCCGGCACAGATACGCAGTATTTT.

The rearrangement joins TRBV19 to TRBJ1-1; D is ambiguous. V lost 4 bases to trimming and J lost 5 bases, with 11 bases between them. The CDR3 has 13 residues. Germline CDR1 reads LNHDA; CDR2 reads SQIVND (reference sequence). This CDR3 reads CASSTQKWTEAFF. The CDR3 coding sequence is TGTGCCAGTAGTACACAAAAGTGGACTGAAGCTTTCTTT.

The sample holds a few counts of this clone. The chain is built from TRBV30 and TRBJ1-3; D gene ambiguous. This CDR3 contains 13 residues. Germline lookup yields CDR1 GTSNPN and CDR2 SVGIG (reference sequence). Trimming cost V 1 base and J 2 bases, with 6 bases left between them. The CDR3 loop reads CAWSAPPGNTIYF. Written as DNA, the CDR3 is TGTGCCTGGAGTGCCCCGCCTGGAAACACCATATATTTT.